Each of the 7 T cell receptor beta chains below was sequenced from the same sample in a study of blood T cells in healthy people across ages (dated by TCRdb to 2014 to 2015). The library was prepared using 5' RACE. Instrument used: Illumina HiSeq 2500. A second PCR of roughly 7 to 12 cycles was performed with a sample-barcoded 5' primer and a J-beta primer mix. TCRdb reworked the public reads: Q25 trimming with fastp, MiXCR clone assembly, productive beta chains retained. Every distinct CDR3 protein forms one entry, paired with its most common genes and DNA. The sample records 850,000 to 1,000,000 distinct CDR3 sequences, roughly 51% of which are singletons. 20% to 25% of the sample lies in the top ten. The material sequenced was blood. The receptors were gathered from a woman aged 55 to 70 in good health.

J is TRBJ2-1 and V is TRBV15; no clear D gene. The J call may be wrong; the DNA end is better matched by TRBJ2-7. The CDR3 runs 14 residues. The germline gives CDR1 LNHNV, CDR2 YYDKDF (reference sequence). The CDR3 spells CATSRAGSYNEQYF. The CDR3 bases are TGTGCCACCAGCAGGGCAGGTTCCTACAATGAGCAGTACTTC.

The chain couples TRBV7-2 to TRBJ2-1; TRBD2 agrees at 7 bases. The CDR3 has 15 residues. V lost 1 base to trimming and J lost 4 bases; unmatched junction nucleotides: 4. Per the germline V gene, CDR1 is SGHTA and CDR2 is FQGNSA. The CDR3 spells CASSLDAGEYNEQFF. For the CDR3, the DNA is TGTGCCAGCAGCTTAGATGCGGGGGAATACAATGAGCAGTTCTTC.

The chain couples TRBV20-1 to TRBJ2-3; the D gene is possibly TRBD2 (5 bases). Trimming removed 8 bases from V and 0 bases from J, with 12 bases in between. The CDR3 extends over 13 amino acids. Germline loops: CDR1 DFQATT, CDR2 SNEGSKA (reference sequence). For the CDR3, the DNA is TGCAGTTGGAGGCGCACTAGCACAGATACGCAGTATTTT. Amino acid sequence: CSWRRTSTDTQYF.

This clonotype was observed a few times. The V and J genes are TRBV29-1 and TRBJ2-4; D not certain. Between the trimmed V and J ends, which lost 4 bases and 7 bases, there was a span of 14 bases. Looked up from germline, CDR1 is SQVTM and CDR2 is ANQGSEA. This CDR3 is 13 amino acids long. CDR3 residues: CSVGSVERNIQYF. The CDR3 DNA is TGCAGCGTTGGGTCCGTTGAAAGGAACATTCAGTACTTC.

This clonotype was observed a handful of times. The J gene is TRBJ2-1, the V gene TRBV5-1; 7 positions agree with TRBD2. The V gene's germline CDR1 is SGHRS and CDR2 YFSETQ. This CDR3 is 15 amino acids long. The J segment lost 3 bases and the V segment lost 0 bases, leaving 3 bases of the junction unmatched. The CDR3 DNA reads TGCGCCAGCAGCTTGGTGGCGGGAGTCTACAATGAGCAGTTCTTC. Protein product: CASSLVAGVYNEQFF. The full variable domain, its missing parts supplied by reference TRBV5-1 and TRBJ2-1, is KAGVTQTPRYLIKTRGQQVTLSCSPISGHRSVSWYQQTPGQGLQFLFEYFSETQRNKGNFPGRFSGRQFSNSRSEMNVSTLELGDSALYLCASSLVAGVYNEQFFGPGTRLTVL.

This chain joins TRBV20-1 and TRBJ2-1; 9 bases match TRBD2. This CDR3 contains 15 residues. The J segment lost 8 bases and the V segment lost 3 bases, leaving 11 bases of the junction unmatched. Germline lookup yields CDR1 DFQATT and CDR2 SNEGSKA (reference sequence). The CDR3 spells CSARGVSGSFDEQFF. DNA of the CDR3: TGCAGTGCTAGGGGGGTTAGCGGGAGTTTTGATGAGCAGTTCTTC.

This chain links TRBV27 with TRBJ1-2; D not resolved. In germline, CDR1 is MNHEY, CDR2 SMNVEV (reference sequence). The CDR3 extends over 15 amino acids. Between the trimmed V and J ends, which lost 0 bases and 4 bases, there was a span of 12 bases. The CDR3 sequence: CASSLSRQKPYGYTF. Written as DNA, the CDR3 is TGTGCCAGCAGTTTATCGAGGCAGAAACCCTATGGCTACACCTTC.